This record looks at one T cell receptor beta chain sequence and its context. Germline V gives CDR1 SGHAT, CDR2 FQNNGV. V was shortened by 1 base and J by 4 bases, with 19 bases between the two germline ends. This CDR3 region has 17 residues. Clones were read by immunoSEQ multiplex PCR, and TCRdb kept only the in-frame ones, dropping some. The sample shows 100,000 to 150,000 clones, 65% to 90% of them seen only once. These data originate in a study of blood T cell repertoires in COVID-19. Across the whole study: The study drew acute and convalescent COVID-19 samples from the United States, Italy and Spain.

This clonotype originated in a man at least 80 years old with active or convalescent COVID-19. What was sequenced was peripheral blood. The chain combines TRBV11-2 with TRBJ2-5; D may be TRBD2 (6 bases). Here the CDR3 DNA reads TGTGCCAGCAGCTTAGTCGGTAGCGGATTCCCGGGAGAGACCCAGTACTTC. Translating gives CASSLVGSGFPGETQYF.